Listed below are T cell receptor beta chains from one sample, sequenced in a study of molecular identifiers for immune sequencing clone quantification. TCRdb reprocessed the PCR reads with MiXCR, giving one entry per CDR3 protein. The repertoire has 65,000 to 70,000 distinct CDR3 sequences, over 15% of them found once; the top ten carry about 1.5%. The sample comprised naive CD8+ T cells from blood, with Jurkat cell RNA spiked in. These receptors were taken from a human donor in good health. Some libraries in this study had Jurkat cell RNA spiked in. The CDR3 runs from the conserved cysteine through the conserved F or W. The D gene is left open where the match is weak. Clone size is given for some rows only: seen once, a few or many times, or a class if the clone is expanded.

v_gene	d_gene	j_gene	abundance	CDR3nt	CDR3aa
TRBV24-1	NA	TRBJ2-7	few	TGTGCCACCAGTGACCCCTACGAGCAGTACTTC	CATSDPYEQYF
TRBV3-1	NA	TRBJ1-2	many	TGTGCCAGCAGCCCAACAGGGATCTACTCTGGCTACACCTTC	CASSPTGIYSGYTF
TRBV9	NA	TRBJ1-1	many	TGTGCCAGCAGCCCTCGAATATGGGGGATCGGCACTGAAGCTTTCTTT	CASSPRIWGIGTEAFF
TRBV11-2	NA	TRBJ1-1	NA	TGTGCCAGCAGCCCTCCGAGTGGGGGTTGGGCTGAAGCTTTCTTT	CASSPPSGGWAEAFF
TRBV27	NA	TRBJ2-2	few	TGTGCCAGCAGTGATTACCCCCAAGAGGGCGGGGAGCTGTTTTTT	CASSDYPQEGGELFF
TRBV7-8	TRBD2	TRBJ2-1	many	TGTGCCAGCAGCCCTCTTACTAGCGGGAGGGCCGTCTCCTACAATGAGCAGTTCTTC	CASSPLTSGRAVSYNEQFF
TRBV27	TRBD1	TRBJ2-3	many	TGTGCCAGCAGGTTACAGGGGGCTTGGACAGATACGCAGTATTTT	CASRLQGAWTDTQYF
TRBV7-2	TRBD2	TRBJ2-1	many	TGTGCCAGCAGCCGCGGACTAGTAGGCGAGCAGTTCTTC	CASSRGLVGEQFF
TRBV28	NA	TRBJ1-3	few	TGTGCCAGCAGTTTAGACAGGAACTCTGGAAACACCATATATTTT	CASSLDRNSGNTIYF
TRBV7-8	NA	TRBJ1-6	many	TGTGCCAGCAGCTCCCAATCCACGATGGCTTCACCCCTCCACTTT	CASSSQSTMASPLHF